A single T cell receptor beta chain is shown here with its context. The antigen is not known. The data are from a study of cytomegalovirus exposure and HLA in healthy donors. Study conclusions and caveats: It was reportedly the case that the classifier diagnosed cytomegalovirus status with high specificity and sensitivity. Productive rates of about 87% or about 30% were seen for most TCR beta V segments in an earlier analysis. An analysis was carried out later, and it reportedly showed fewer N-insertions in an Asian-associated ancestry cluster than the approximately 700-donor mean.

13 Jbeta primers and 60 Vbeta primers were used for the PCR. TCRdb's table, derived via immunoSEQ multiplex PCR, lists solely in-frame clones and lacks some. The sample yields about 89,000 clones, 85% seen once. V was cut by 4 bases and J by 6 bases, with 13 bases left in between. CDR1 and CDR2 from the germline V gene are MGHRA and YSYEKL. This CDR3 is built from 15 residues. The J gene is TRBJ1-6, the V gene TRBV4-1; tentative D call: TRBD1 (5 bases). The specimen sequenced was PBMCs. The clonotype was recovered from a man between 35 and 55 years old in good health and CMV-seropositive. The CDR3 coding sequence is TGCGCCAGCAGCCGGGAAGGGGCCCTTAATTCACCCCTCCACTTT. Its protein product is CASSREGALNSPLHF.